What follows are 8 T cell receptor beta chains derived from one specimen sequenced in a study of cytomegalovirus exposure and HLA in healthy donors. Produced via immunoSEQ multiplex PCR; TCRdb's table is partial and in-frame only. The data hold 220,000 or so clones, with approximately 83% observed a single time. Sequences were obtained from PBMCs. The origin of the receptors is a woman in her 30s in good health and CMV-seropositive.

The DNA of the CDR3 is TGTGCCAGCAGCTCGGGGATTAACACTGAAGCTTTCTTT. Its translation: CASSSGINTEAFF. The chain is built from TRBV7-6 and TRBJ1-1; D ambiguous. The germline CDR1 and CDR2 sequences are SGHVS and FNYEAQ. With 4 bases removed from V and 2 bases from J, the gap between germline ends came to 8 bases. The CDR3 is 13 amino acids. Combining the CDR3 with reference TRBV7-6 and TRBJ1-1 gives the whole variable domain GAGVSQSPRYKVTKRGQDVALRCDPISGHVSLYWYRQALGQGPEFLTYFNYEAQQDKSGLPNDRFSAERPEGSISTLTIQRTEQRDSAMYRCASSSGINTEAFFGQGTRLTVV.

The DNA of the CDR3 is TGTGCCAGCAGGACGACAGTCCAAGAGACCCAGTACTTC. Its protein product is CASRTTVQETQYF. The rearrangement links TRBV2 to TRBJ2-5, with D possibly matching TRBD1 (5 bases). Germline V gives CDR1 SNHLY, CDR2 FYNNEI. The CDR3 spans 13 residues. V lost 6 bases to trimming and J lost 1 base, with 9 bases between them.

The V gene is TRBV7-2, the J gene TRBJ1-2; no clear D. CDR1 is SGHTA, CDR2 FQGNSA, per germline. This CDR3 comprises 14 residues. V was cut by 0 bases and J by 0 bases, with 5 bases left in between. CDR3 loop: CASSLATANYGYTF. CDR3 bases: TGTGCCAGCAGCTTAGCAACGGCTAACTATGGCTACACCTTC.

This clone was detected only once. The V call is TRBV7-9, the J call TRBJ1-2, with 7 bases identical to TRBD1. Germline loops: CDR1 SEHNR, CDR2 FQNEAQ (reference sequence). The CDR3 has 15 amino acids. Trimming at V came to 2 bases and at J to 8 bases, leaving 11 bases not matched to a gene. The CDR3 DNA follows: TGTGCCAGCAGCTTAAGGGGGCTTCAGTCTGGCGGCTACACCTTC. Its translation is CASSLRGLQSGGYTF.

V gene TRBV2 combines with J gene TRBJ1-4, with D unclear. V was shortened by 6 bases and J by 0 bases, with 8 bases between the two germline ends. Germline-derived CDR1 and CDR2 are SNHLY and FYNNEI. This CDR3 has 14 residues. The CDR3 is CASRGRATNEKLFF. CDR3 DNA: TGTGCCAGCAGAGGTCGGGCAACTAATGAAAAACTGTTTTTT.

V and J are TRBV27 and TRBJ1-3; D uncertain. Germline V gene sequence: CDR1 MNHEY, CDR2 SMNVEV (reference sequence). The CDR3 extends over 19 amino acids. The V end lost 1 base, the J end lost 4 bases, and 23 bases lay between the germline ends. The chain's CDR3 is CASSLFPLGSGAAGNTIYF. Written as DNA, the CDR3 is TGTGCCAGCAGTTTATTTCCTTTAGGGTCAGGCGCAGCGGGAAACACCATATATTTT.

The genes are TRBV4-1 and TRBJ2-7; 7 positions agree with TRBD2. Trimming took 4 bases from V and 5 from J; bases not matched to a gene: 5. Germline lookup yields CDR1 MGHRA and CDR2 YSYEKL. This CDR3 has 13 amino acids. CDR3 sequence (DNA): TGCGCCAGCAGCCGTACTAGCGCCCACGAGCAGTACTTC. The encoded protein is CASSRTSAHEQYF.

In DNA form, the CDR3 reads TGTGCCAGCAGTTTATATTGGAGAGATACGCAGTATTTT. Translating gives CASSLYWRDTQYF. This chain joins TRBV27 and TRBJ2-3; D remains unclear. This CDR3 contains 13 residues. Trimming removed 1 base from V and 5 bases from J, with 7 bases in between. Per germline, CDR1 MNHEY and CDR2 SMNVEV (reference sequence).